The T cell receptor (beta chain) under discussion was sequenced for a study of blood T cell repertoires in COVID-19. Study summary: Samples taken during acute and convalescent COVID-19 were collected in the United States, Italy and Spain. The cDNA or gDNA used as material had been derived from T cells, B-cell-depleted T cells, or PBMCs.

Germline assignment: CDR1 SQVTM and CDR2 ANQGSEA. CDR3 length equals 13 residues. Losses at the gene ends were 4 bases for V and 4 bases for J; bases not matched to a gene: 6. Authors' methods: Amplification from reference gene primers served as the basis for estimated nucleated cell counts. TCRdb keeps only in-frame clones here, not all; method: immunoSEQ multiplex PCR. For V, J and clone size, that table is used; D and trimming come from the DNA. The sample comprises approximately 90,000 clones, around nine tenths of which are singletons, and roughly a sixth rests with the top ten. The sequenced sample was peripheral blood. The chain joins TRBV29-1 to TRBJ1-1; 7 positions agree with TRBD1. The source is a woman of 80 years or more with acute or convalescent COVID-19. The DNA of the CDR3 is TGCAGCGTTGCGACAGGGAAGGTCACTGAAGCTTTCTTT. Translating gives CSVATGKVTEAFF. Complete variable domain (other parts from reference TRBV29-1 and TRBJ1-1): SAVISQKPSRDICQRGTSLTIQCQVDSQVTMMFWYRQQPGQSLTLIATANQGSEATYESGFVIDKFPISRPNLTFSTLTVSNMSPEDSSIYLCSVATGKVTEAFFGQGTRLTVV.